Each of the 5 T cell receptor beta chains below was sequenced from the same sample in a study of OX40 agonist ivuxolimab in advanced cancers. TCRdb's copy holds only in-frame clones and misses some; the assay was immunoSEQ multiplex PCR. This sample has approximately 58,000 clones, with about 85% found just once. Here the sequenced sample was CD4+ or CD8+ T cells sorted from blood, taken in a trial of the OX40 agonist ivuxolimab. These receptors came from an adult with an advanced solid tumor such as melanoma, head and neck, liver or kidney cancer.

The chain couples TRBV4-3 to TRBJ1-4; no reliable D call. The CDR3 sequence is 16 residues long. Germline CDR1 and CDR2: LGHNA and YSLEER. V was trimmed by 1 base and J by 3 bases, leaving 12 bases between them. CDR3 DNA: TGCGCCAGCAGCCAAGCCGCGGGTGAGGCTAATGAAAAACTGTTTTTT. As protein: CASSQAAGEANEKLFF.

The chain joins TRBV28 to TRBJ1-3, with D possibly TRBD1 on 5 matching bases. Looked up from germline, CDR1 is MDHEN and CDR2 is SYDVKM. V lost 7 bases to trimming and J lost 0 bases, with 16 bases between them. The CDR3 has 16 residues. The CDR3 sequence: CASTFPGGSSGNTIYF. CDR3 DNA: TGTGCCAGCACCTTTCCTGGGGGAAGCTCTGGAAACACCATATATTTT. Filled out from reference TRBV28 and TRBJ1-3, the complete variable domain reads DVKVTQSSRYLVKRTGEKVFLECVQDMDHENMFWYRQDPGLGLRLIYFSYDVKMKEKGDIPEGYSVSREKKERFSLILESASTNQTSMYLCASTFPGGSSGNTIYFGEGSWLTVV.

The CDR3 protein is CASSVAPDMNTEAFF. The CDR3 bases are TGTGCCAGCAGTGTGGCACCGGACATGAACACTGAAGCTTTCTTT. This chain joins TRBV6-1 and TRBJ1-1; TRBD1 might be the D (5 bases). Germline V gene sequence: CDR1 MNHNS, CDR2 SASEGT. Trimming pared 4 bases from V and 0 bases from J, leaving 12 bases between. The CDR3 loop spans 15 amino acids.

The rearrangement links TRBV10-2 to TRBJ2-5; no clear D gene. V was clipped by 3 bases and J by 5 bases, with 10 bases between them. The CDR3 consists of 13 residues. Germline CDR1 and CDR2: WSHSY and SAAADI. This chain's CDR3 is CASSDRDGETQYF. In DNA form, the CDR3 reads TGCGCCAGCAGTGACCGAGACGGGGAGACCCAGTACTTC.

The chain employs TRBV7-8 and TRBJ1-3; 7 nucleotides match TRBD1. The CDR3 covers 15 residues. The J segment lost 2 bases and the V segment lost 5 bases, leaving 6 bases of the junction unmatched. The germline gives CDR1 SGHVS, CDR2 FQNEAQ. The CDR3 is CASSPDRDPGNTIYF. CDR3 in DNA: TGTGCCAGCAGCCCAGACAGGGATCCTGGAAACACCATATATTTT.